These 10 T cell receptor beta chains originate from one sample sequenced in a study of human T cells and chemical hapten exposure. MiXCR, run by TCRdb on the RACE reads, gives a single entry per CDR3 protein. The sample gives 95,000 to 150,000 distinct CDR3 sequences, about 13% of which show up once; about 0.9% is in the top ten. The sample's time point: patch test 1, 2 weeks after DPC sensitization. Treatment specified: therapeutic diphenylcyclopropenone sensitization with weekly scalp DPC. The sample consisted of whole blood, taken in connection with sensitization to the hapten diphenylcyclopropenone (DPC). Receptors originate from a man aged 18-30 years with alopecia areata. Some clones in this sample may be carry-over from other donors' samples.

The chain recombines TRBV28 with TRBJ2-6, with TRBD1 identical over 7 bases. Looked up from germline, CDR1 is MDHEN and CDR2 is SYDVKM. V shed 4 bases and J 4 bases; nucleotides not matched to a gene: 7. The length of the CDR3 is 16 residues. Here the CDR3 DNA reads TGTGCCAGCAGTTCTCGCAGGGGGAGCGGGGCCAACGTCCTGACTTTC. As protein: CASSSRRGSGANVLTF. The full variable domain, in which reference TRBV28 and TRBJ2-6 provide the parts outside the CDR3, is DVKVTQSSRYLVKRTGEKVFLECVQDMDHENMFWYRQDPGLGLRLIYFSYDVKMKEKGDIPEGYSVSREKKERFSLILESASTNQTSMYLCASSSRRGSGANVLTFGAGSRLTVL.

As for this clonotype: Sequence at one end of the junction differs from germline and may be a read error. The rearrangement uses TRBV11-2 and TRBJ2-1; no definite D call. CDR1 and CDR2 from the germline V gene are SGHAT and FQNNGV. CDR3 length: 14 residues. The CDR3 sequence is CASSLDPSDNEQFF. Here the CDR3 DNA reads TGTGCCAGCAGCTTAGATCCCTCCGACAATGAGCAGTTCTTC.

The J gene is TRBJ1-1, the V gene TRBV5-5; D uncertain. The CDR3 is 15 amino acids. Between the trimmed V and J ends, which lost 0 bases and 4 bases, there was a span of 13 bases. Germline V gene lookup returns CDR1 SGHKS and CDR2 YYEKEE (reference sequence). This CDR3 is CASSLEGGWGTEAFF. CDR3 nucleotide sequence: TGTGCCAGCAGCTTGGAGGGTGGCTGGGGCACTGAAGCTTTCTTT.

This clonotype was detected only a few times. The V call is TRBV23-1, the J call TRBJ1-1, with D possibly matching TRBD1 (5 bases). TRBV23-1 is known as an ORF, though its function is uncertain. V was cut by 3 bases and J by 1 base, with 9 bases left in between. The CDR3 loop spans 14 amino acids. The CDR3 coding sequence is TGCGCCAGCAGTCAGAGACAGCCGAACACTGAAGCTTTCTTT. Translation: CASSQRQPNTEAFF.

The table lists this clonotype with a few counts. The V call is TRBV19, the J call TRBJ1-6; D perhaps matches TRBD1 (5 bases). There are 14 residues in the CDR3. V was cut by 3 bases and J by 7 bases, with 10 bases left in between. CDR1 LNHDA and CDR2 SQIVND come from the germline V gene (reference sequence). The CDR3 DNA reads TGTGCCAGTAGTATGGGACGGGAAAATTCACCCCTCCACTTT. It yields the protein CASSMGRENSPLHF.

In this sample, this clonotype turned up a few times. The chain has TRBV7-8 and TRBJ1-5, with D hard to call. V lost 3 bases to trimming and J lost 2 bases, with 14 bases between them. Germline CDR1 is SGHVS and CDR2 is FQNEAQ. The CDR3 length is 16 residues. The CDR3 nucleotides read TGTGCCAGCAGCTTTGGACGGGGTTTCGGCAATCAGCCCCAGCATTTT. It codes for CASSFGRGFGNQPQHF.

This clonotype was seen a few times. The chain uses TRBV11-1 and TRBJ2-2, with 7 bases that match TRBD1. Germline V gene data show CDR1 as SGHAT and CDR2 as FQDESV (reference sequence). Unmatched junction bases numbered 3, after V lost 5 bases and J lost 6 bases. The CDR3 has 13 residues. The CDR3 sequence is CASSLDRAGELFF. In nucleotides, the CDR3 is TGTGCCAGCAGCCTTGACAGGGCCGGGGAGCTGTTTTTT.

V usage is TRBV7-3 and J usage is TRBJ1-3, with no clear D. CDR1 is SGHTA and CDR2 is FQGTGA in the germline V gene. The CDR3 spans 13 residues. V lost 0 bases, J lost 4 bases, and 4 bases lay in between. CDR3 loop: CASSLTEGNTIYF. Here the CDR3 DNA reads TGTGCCAGCAGCTTAACGGAGGGAAACACCATATATTTT.

This clonotype was picked up many times. The V call is TRBV18, the J call TRBJ1-6, with D perhaps TRBD1 (5 bases). Trimming took off 1 base at V and 6 bases at J, with 10 bases between the two ends. Per the germline V gene, CDR1 is KGHSH and CDR2 is LQKENI. The CDR3 loop spans 15 amino acids. CDR3 protein: CASSPQGHGNSPLHF. The DNA for the CDR3 is TGTGCCAGCTCACCACAGGGGCACGGTAATTCACCCCTCCACTTT.

The V gene is TRBV10-3, the J gene TRBJ2-3; a weak D match, TRBD2 (5 bases). The V end was cut by 7 bases, the J end by 1 base, with 6 bases between. Germline loops: CDR1 ENHRY, CDR2 SYGVKD. The CDR3 sequence is 12 residues long. CDR3 protein: CAIMEGTDTQYF. CDR3 nucleotide sequence: TGTGCCATCATGGAGGGCACAGATACGCAGTATTTT.